The clone carrying this T cell receptor beta chain was seen a single time. Its target is unknown. These data are taken from a study of cytomegalovirus exposure and HLA in healthy donors. V was clipped by 2 bases and J by 5 bases; unmatched bases: 10. This CDR3 spans 16 amino acids. The germline V gene encodes CDR1 MNHEY and CDR2 SVGAGI. Study observations and caveats: Indistinguishable V segments, including TRBV6-2 and TRBV6-3, were excluded. In an earlier analysis, in some 600 donors, most V segments appeared productive either ~87% or ~30% of the time. With DRB1 most and HLA-C fewest, TCR association rates differed between HLA loci in a later analysis.

PCR amplification relied on 60 Vbeta primers (plus 13 Jbeta primers). The assay was immunoSEQ multiplex PCR, and TCRdb's table has in-frame clones only and misses some. The sample includes around 250,000 clones, 80% to 95% of them seen just once. The source material was PBMCs. The clonotype was recovered from a girl aged 2 to 9 in good health and CMV-seronegative. This rearrangement joins TRBV6-5 to TRBJ1-1; TRBD1 aligns across 8 bases. Written as DNA, the CDR3 is TGTGCCAGCAGTTACGGGTTAGGACAGGGATTGACTGAAGCTTTCTTT. This sequence encodes CASSYGLGQGLTEAFF.